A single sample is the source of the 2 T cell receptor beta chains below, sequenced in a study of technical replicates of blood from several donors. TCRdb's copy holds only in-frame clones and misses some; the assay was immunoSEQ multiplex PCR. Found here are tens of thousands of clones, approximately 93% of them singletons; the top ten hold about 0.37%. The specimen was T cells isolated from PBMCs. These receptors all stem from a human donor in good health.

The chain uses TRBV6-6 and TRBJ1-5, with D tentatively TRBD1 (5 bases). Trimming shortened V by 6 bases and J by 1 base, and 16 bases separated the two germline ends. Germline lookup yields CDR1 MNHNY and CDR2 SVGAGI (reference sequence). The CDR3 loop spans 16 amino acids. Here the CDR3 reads CASRDQGHGSNQPQHF. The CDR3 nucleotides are TGTGCCAGCAGAGACCAGGGTCATGGGAGCAATCAGCCCCAGCATTTT.

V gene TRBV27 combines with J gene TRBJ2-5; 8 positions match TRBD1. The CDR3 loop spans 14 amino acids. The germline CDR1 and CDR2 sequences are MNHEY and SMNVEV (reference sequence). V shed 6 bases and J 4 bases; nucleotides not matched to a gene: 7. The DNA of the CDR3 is TGTGCCAGCAGCCCGACAGGGGCCGGAGAGACCCAGTACTTC. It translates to CASSPTGAGETQYF.